Listed below are T cell receptor beta chains from one sample, sequenced in a study of T cells in localized non-small cell lung cancer. The repertoire was sequenced with immunoSEQ multiplex PCR; TCRdb's copy has only in-frame clones and lacks some. The sample lists under 7,000 clones, around 45% occurring once. The source was lung tumor tissue, collected before any cancer treatment. Receptor source: a man aged 40 to 70 with stage III lung adenocarcinoma. The conserved cysteine and the conserved F or W are not part of the CDR3 here.

TRBJ2-2 | TRBV6-8 | 13 | ASSYGTGNTGELF
TRBJ2-2 | TRBV12-1 | 13 | ASSFGQGYTGELF
TRBJ1-2 | TRBV14 | 12 | ASSQDYGLYGYT
TRBJ2-3 | TRBV30 | 10 | AWSAQGDTQY
TRBJ1-2 | TRBV5-1 | 13 | ASSPTPDSLYGYT
TRBJ2-7 | TRBV30 | 13 | ASRTSGTGAYEQY
TRBJ2-6 | TRBV6-8 | 13 | ASSSTISGANVLT
TRBJ2-2 | TRBV30 | 14 | AWSHLGAANTGELF
TRBJ2-3 | TRBV19 | 13 | ASRRGTRDTDTQY
TRBJ2-5 | TRBV10-2 | 13 | ASSERGTGTQTQY
TRBJ2-1 | TRBV5-1 | 13 | ASSGLAAGGNEQF
TRBJ2-7 | TRBV11-3 | 13 | ASSLGQGVTYEQY
TRBJ2-2 | TRBV11-3 | 15 | ASSPPRGSKGSGELF
TRBJ1-3 | TRBV7-8 | 12 | ASSLRVFGNTIY
TRBJ2-4 | TRBV6-8 | 12 | ASESGVAKNIQY
TRBJ2-1 | TRBV7-6 | 13 | ASSLKSDHLSEQF
TRBJ1-4 | TRBV18 | 16 | ASSPRQADGRTNEKLF
TRBJ2-4 | TRBV29-1 | 10 | SVRGQENIQY
TRBJ2-2 | TRBV29-1 | 10 | SVNRVTGELF
TRBJ2-3 | TRBV29-1 | 12 | NVSGLAGTDTQY
TRBJ2-1 | TRBV19 | 15 | ASKTYDLTSGGNEQF
TRBJ2-2 | TRBV5-1 | 15 | ASSLADRAGGSGELF
TRBJ1-1 | TRBV30 | 12 | AWSLTGMNTEAF
TRBJ1-6 | TRBV19 | 12 | ASSMGQGGSPLH
TRBJ1-1 | TRBV5-1 | 12 | ASTRGTPNTEAF
TRBJ1-1 | TRBV19 | 12 | ASSMSPGSAEAF
TRBJ2-1 | TRBV1 | 14 | ASSQPPGTPNNEQF
TRBJ1-4 | TRBV6-8 | 12 | ASKRSATNEKLF
TRBJ1-4 | TRBV4-1 | 13 | ASSQTGGEGEKLF
TRBJ2-5 | TRBV30 | 11 | AWGGQPQETQY
TRBJ2-1 | TRBV6-9 | 12 | ASRGEQSNNEQF
TRBJ1-5 | TRBV29-1 | 12 | SVVVAGRDQPQH
TRBJ2-1 | TRBV30 | 10 | AWGLEVYEQF
TRBJ2-7 | TRBV9 | 11 | ASSVTGSYEQY
TRBJ2-5 | TRBV4-1 | 16 | ASSLLLGSGDMEETQY
TRBJ2-1 | TRBV18 | 12 | ASSPPTVYNEQF
TRBJ1-5 | TRBV9 | 13 | ASSEDNRVSQPQH
TRBJ1-6 | TRBV18 | 14 | ASSPQPTGANSPLH
TRBJ1-5 | TRBV19 | 11 | ASSEQTAQPQH
TRBJ2-3 | TRBV29-1 | 12 | SAVAGPSTDTQY
TRBJ1-4 | TRBV6-8 | 12 | ASSPGRTNEKLF
TRBJ2-6 | TRBV18 | 14 | ASSPQILSGANVLT
TRBJ1-1 | TRBV11-3 | 15 | ASSSRTAIPLGTEAF
TRBJ2-1 | TRBV6-8 | 11 | ASSYLGGGEQF
TRBJ2-7 | TRBV29-1 | 11 | SVAGTGFDEQY
TRBJ1-2 | TRBV29-1 | 13 | SVDHGTGDLYGYT
TRBJ2-7 | TRBV2 | 11 | ASSGDLLYEQY
TRBJ1-2 | TRBV19 | 9 | ASSFSYGYT
TRBJ2-3 | TRBV11-3 | 13 | ASSYAAASTDTQY
TRBJ1-3 | TRBV30 | 11 | AWSVDSGNTIY
TRBJ2-1 | TRBV11-3 | 12 | ASSFGPQRGEQF
TRBJ1-5 | TRBV19 | 14 | ASSIVRGIVNQPQH
TRBJ1-1 | TRBV2 | 10 | ASSVGGAEAF